The clone carrying this T cell receptor beta chain was recorded at least ten times. Its antigen is still unknown. The data were obtained in a study of CD8 T cells in ankylosing spondylitis. The authors made TCR beta libraries by quantitative 5'-RACE with molecular barcodes. TCRdb independently ran MiXCR on the 5' RACE reads; one entry per CDR3 protein. Among about 540,000 distinct CDR3 sequences, 10% to 15% were seen once, and the ten largest hold about 6.8%. Trimming removed 6 bases at V and 2 bases at J, with 10 bases between. Germline lookup yields CDR1 SGHAT and CDR2 FQNNGV. The CDR3 totals 13 residues. Study-wide results and caveats: Existing reports had already noted some motif variants in reactive arthritis synovial fluid and blood. There was a TCR beta motif, made of several highly homologous variants, that appeared characteristic of ankylosing spondylitis blood. Reportedly, disease-linked clones are significantly enriched in ankylosing spondylitis patients' matched synovial fluid.

The chain carries TRBV11-2 and TRBJ2-5; D perhaps matches TRBD1 (6 bases). The sequence was collected from a male donor with ankylosing spondylitis. The sample comprised blood, either unsorted or a sorted T cell fraction (not recorded which). CDR3 nucleotides: TGTGCCAGCAGGCCCGGACAGCAAGAGACCCAGTACTTC. Residues: CASRPGQQETQYF.